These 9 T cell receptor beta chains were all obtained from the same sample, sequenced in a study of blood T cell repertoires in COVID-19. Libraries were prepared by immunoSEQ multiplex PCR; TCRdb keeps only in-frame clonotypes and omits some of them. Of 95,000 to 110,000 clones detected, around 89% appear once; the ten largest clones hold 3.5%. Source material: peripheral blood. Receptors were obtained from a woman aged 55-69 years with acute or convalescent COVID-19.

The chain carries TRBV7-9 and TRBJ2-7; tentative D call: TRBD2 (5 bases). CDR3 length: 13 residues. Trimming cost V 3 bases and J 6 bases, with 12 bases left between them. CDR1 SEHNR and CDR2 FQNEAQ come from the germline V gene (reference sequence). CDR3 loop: CASSLSGAPEQYF. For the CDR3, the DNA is TGTGCCAGCAGCTTGAGCGGAGCCCCCGAGCAGTACTTC.

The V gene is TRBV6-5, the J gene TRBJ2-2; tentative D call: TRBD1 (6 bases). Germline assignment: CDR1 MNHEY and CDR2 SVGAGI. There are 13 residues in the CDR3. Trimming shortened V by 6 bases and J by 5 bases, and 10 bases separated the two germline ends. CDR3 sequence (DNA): TGTGCCAGCAGCGCTACAGGGACCGGGGAGCTGTTTTTT. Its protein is CASSATGTGELFF.

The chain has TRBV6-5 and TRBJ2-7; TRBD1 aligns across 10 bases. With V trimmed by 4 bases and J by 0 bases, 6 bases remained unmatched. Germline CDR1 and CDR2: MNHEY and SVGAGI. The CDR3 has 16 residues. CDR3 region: CASSLGQGLSSYEQYF. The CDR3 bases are TGTGCCAGCAGTTTGGGACAGGGGCTTAGCTCCTACGAGCAGTACTTC.

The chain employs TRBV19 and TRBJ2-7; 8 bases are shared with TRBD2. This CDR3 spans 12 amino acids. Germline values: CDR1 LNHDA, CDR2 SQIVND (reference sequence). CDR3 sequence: CGAGGPSYEQYV. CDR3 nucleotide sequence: TGTGGTGCGGGGGGCCCTTCCTACGAGCAGTACGTC.

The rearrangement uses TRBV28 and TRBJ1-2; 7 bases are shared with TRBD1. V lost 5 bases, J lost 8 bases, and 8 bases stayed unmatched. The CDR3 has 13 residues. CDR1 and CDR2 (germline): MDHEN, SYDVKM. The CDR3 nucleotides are TGTGCCAGCAGTCTCACTCGGACAGGCGGCTACACCTTC. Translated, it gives CASSLTRTGGYTF.

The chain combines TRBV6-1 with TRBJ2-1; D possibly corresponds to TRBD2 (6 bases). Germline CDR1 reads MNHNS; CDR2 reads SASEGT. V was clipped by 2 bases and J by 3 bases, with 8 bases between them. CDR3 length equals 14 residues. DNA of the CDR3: TGTGCCAGCAGTGAACTAGCGAACTACAATGAGCAGTTCTTC. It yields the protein CASSELANYNEQFF.

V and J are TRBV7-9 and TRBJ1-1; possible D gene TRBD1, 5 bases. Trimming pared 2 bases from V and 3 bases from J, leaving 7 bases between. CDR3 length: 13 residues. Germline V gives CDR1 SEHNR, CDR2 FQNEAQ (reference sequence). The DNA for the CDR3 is TGTGCCAGCAGCTTACAGGGTGACACTGAAGCTTTCTTT. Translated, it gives CASSLQGDTEAFF.

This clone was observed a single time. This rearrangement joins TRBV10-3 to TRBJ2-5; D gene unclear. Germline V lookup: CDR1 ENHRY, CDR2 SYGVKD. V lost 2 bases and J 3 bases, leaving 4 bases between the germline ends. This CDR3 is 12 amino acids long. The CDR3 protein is CAISEPKETQYF. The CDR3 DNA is TGTGCCATCAGTGAGCCAAAAGAGACCCAGTACTTC.

CDR3 DNA sequence: TGTGCCAGTAGTAATAGTCACAGGATTAACCTGGGACTAGCGATCACAGATACGCAGTATTTT. Translated: CASSNSHRINLGLAITDTQYF. The rearrangement uses TRBV19 and TRBJ2-3; 10 nucleotides match TRBD2. The CDR3 extends over 21 amino acids. Germline assignment: CDR1 LNHDA and CDR2 SQIVND (reference sequence). The trim removed 4 bases at V and 2 bases at J, leaving 21 bases unmatched.